This TCR beta chain stems from a study of blood T cell repertoires in COVID-19. Overall study: The United States, Italy and Spain were the sources of the acute and convalescent COVID-19 samples. T cells, B-cell-depleted T cells, or PBMCs provided the cDNA or gDNA that served as material.

Deletions cut 1 base from V and 4 bases from J, with 11 bases between. The germline V gene encodes CDR1 SGHAT and CDR2 FQNNGV. This CDR3 is built from 15 residues. Original analysis: Reference gene primer amplification gave nucleated cell count estimates. The method was immunoSEQ multiplex PCR; TCRdb's version includes in-frame clones alone and lacks a portion of them. That table gives V, J and clone size, and the DNA gave D and trimming. Among approximately 150,000 clones, roughly 80% were seen once, and the ten largest hold about 15%. This clone was detected only once. The clonotype was recovered from a man aged 45 to 65 with acute or convalescent COVID-19. The chain links TRBV11-2 to TRBJ1-5; TRBD1 is a possible D gene (5 bases). What was sequenced was peripheral blood. CDR3 sequence reads: CASSLGSGENQPQHF. CDR3 bases: TGTGCCAGCAGCTTAGGATCGGGGGAAAATCAGCCCCAGCATTTT.